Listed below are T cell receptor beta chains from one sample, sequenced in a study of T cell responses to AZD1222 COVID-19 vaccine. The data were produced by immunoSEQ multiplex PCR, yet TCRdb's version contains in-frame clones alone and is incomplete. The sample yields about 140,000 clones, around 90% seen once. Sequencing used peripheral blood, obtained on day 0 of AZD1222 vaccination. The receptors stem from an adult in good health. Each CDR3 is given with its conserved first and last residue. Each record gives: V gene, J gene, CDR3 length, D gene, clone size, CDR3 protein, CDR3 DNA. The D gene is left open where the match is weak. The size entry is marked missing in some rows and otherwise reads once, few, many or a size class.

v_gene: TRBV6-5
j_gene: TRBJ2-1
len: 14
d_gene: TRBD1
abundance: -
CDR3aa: CASSSGTEGNEQFF
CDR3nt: TGTGCCAGCAGCTCCGGGACAGAGGGCAATGAGCAGTTCTTC

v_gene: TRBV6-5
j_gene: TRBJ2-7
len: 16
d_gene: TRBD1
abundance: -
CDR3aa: CASSYPTRTGNYEQYF
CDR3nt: TGTGCCAGCAGTTACCCTACACGGACAGGGAACTACGAGCAGTACTTC

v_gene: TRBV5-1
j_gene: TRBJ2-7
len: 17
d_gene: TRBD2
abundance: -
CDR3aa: CASSRGLAGPSSYEQYF
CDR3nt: TGCGCCAGCAGCCGAGGACTAGCGGGGCCTAGCTCCTACGAGCAGTACTTC

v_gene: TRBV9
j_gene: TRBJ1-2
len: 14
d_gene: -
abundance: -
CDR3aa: CASSSPGREYGYTF
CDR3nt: TGTGCCAGCAGCTCACCCGGCAGGGAGTATGGCTACACCTTC

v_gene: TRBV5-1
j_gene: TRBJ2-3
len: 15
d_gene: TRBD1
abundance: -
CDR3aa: CASSRSGQATDTQYF
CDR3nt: TGCGCCAGCAGCCGATCCGGACAGGCCACAGATACGCAGTATTTT

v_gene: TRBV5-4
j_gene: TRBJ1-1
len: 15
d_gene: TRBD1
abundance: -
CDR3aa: CASSQGGASGTEAFF
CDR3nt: TGTGCCAGCAGCCAGGGGGGGGCGAGTGGCACTGAAGCTTTCTTT

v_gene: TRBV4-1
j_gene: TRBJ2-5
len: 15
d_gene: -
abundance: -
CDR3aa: CASSQDSQRLETQYF
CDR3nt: TGCGCCAGCAGCCAAGATTCTCAGCGTTTAGAGACCCAGTACTTC

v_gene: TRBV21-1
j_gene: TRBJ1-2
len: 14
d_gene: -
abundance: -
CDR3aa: CASSKALRRYGYTF
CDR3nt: TGTGCCAGCAGCAAAGCGCTGAGGCGGTATGGCTACACCTTC

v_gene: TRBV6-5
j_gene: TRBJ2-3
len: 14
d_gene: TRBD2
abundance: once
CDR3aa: CASAWRGVLDTQYF
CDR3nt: TGTGCCAGTGCCTGGCGGGGGGTACTGGATACGCAGTATTTT

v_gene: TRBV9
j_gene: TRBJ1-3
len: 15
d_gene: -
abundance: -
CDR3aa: CASSVGSGSGNTIYF
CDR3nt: TGTGCCAGCAGCGTAGGCAGCGGCTCTGGAAACACCATATATTTT

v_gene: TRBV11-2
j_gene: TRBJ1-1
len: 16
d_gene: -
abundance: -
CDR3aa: CASSPLGGSPNTEAFF
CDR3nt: TGTGCCAGCAGCCCGTTGGGGGGCAGTCCGAACACTGAAGCTTTCTTT

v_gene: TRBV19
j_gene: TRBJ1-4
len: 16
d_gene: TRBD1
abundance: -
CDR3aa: CASSETGGTTIEKLFF
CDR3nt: TGTGCCAGTAGTGAGACAGGGGGCACCACTATTGAAAAACTGTTTTTT

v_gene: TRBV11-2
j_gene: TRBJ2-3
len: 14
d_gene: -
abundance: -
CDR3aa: CASSQTAGTDTQYF
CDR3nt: TGTGCCAGCAGCCAAACGGCTGGTACAGATACGCAGTATTTT

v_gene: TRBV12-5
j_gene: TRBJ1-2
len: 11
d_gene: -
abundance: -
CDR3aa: CASGGGSGYTF
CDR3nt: TGTGCTTCGGGTGGGGGATCGGGCTACACCTTC

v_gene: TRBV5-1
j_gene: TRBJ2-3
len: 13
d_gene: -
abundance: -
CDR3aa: CASSSSGTDTQYF
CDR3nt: TGCGCCAGCAGCTCATCAGGGACGGATACGCAGTATTTT

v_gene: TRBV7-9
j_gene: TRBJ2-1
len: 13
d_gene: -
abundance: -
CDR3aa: CASSLGPLNEQFF
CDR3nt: TGTGCCAGCAGCTTAGGACCCCTAAATGAGCAGTTCTTC

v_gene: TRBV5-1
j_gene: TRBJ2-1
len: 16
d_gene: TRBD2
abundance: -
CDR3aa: CASSDDLAGNLNEQFF
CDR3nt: TGCGCCAGCAGCGACGATTTAGCGGGGAACCTCAATGAGCAGTTCTTC

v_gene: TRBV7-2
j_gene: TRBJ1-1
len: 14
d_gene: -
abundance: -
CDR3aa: CASSLRGLNTEAFF
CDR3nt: TGTGCCAGCAGCTTAAGGGGTTTAAACACTGAAGCTTTCTTT

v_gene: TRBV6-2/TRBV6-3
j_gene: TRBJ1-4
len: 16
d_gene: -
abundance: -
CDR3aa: CASSYARTTPNEKLFF
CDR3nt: TGTGCCAGCAGTTACGCAAGGACAACCCCAAATGAAAAACTGTTTTTT

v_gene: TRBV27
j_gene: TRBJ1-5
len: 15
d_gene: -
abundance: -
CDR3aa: CASSDTPGLNQPQHF
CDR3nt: TGTGCCAGCAGCGATACGCCGGGCCTGAATCAGCCCCAGCATTTT

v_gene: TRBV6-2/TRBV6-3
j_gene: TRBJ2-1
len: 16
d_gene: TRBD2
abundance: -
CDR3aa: CASSHRLAGEYNEQFF
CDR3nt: TGTGCCAGCAGTCATCGACTAGCGGGGGAATACAATGAGCAGTTCTTC

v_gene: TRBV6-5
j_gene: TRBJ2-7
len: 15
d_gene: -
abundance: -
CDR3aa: CASRARGQSSYEQYF
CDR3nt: TGTGCCAGCAGGGCGAGAGGACAGAGCTCCTACGAGCAGTACTTC

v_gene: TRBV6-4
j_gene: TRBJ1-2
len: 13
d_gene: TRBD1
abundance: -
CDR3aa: CASSRTGDVGYTF
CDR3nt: TGTGCCAGCAGTCGGACAGGGGATGTTGGCTACACCTTC

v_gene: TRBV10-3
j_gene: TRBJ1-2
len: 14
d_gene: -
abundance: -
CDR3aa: CAISLSGAGYGYTF
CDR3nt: TGTGCCATCAGTCTCTCGGGTGCCGGGTATGGCTACACCTTC

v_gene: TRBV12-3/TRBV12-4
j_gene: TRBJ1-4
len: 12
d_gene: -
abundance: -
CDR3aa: CASLRTNEKLFF
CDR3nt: TGTGCCAGCTTACGGACTAATGAAAAACTGTTTTTT

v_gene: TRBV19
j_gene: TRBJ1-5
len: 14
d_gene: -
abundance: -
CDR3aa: CASSIGKGPQPQHF
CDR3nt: TGTGCCAGTAGTATTGGGAAAGGGCCCCAGCCCCAGCATTTT

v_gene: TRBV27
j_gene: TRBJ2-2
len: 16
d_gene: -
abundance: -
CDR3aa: CASSIDSGANTGELFF
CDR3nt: TGTGCCAGCAGTATTGACAGTGGTGCGAACACCGGGGAGCTGTTTTTT

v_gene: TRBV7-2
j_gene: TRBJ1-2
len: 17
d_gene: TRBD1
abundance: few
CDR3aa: CASSPGGTGEKAYGYTF
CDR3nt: TGTGCCAGCAGCCCAGGAGGGACAGGGGAGAAAGCCTATGGCTACACCTTC

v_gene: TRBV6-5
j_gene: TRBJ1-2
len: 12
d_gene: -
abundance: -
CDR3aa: CASRGGIYGYTF
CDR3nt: TGTGCCAGCAGAGGAGGGATCTATGGCTACACCTTC